Presented here are 3 T cell receptor beta chains from one specimen sequenced in a study of neoadjuvant anti-PD-1 for oral cavity cancer. Time point noted: after neoadjuvant nivolumab, at surgical resection. Sequencing was performed with immunoSEQ multiplex PCR; in TCRdb, only in-frame clones are kept and a portion is missing. The data show about 13,000 clones, 67% seen once. The material was PBMCs, obtained after nivolumab (anti-PD-1) treatment. The origin of the receptors is a person aged 35-79 years with oral cavity squamous cell carcinoma.

The CDR3 reads CASSAFREILYSNQPQHF. The DNA for the CDR3 is TGTGCCAGCAGTGCCTTCCGGGAGATCCTTTATAGCAATCAGCCCCAGCATTTT. The chain uses TRBV27 and TRBJ1-5, with D unclear. V lost 5 bases and J lost 0, with 20 bases in between. The germline V gene encodes CDR1 MNHEY and CDR2 SMNVEV (reference sequence). The CDR3 runs 18 residues.

This clone was found a few times. The chain combines TRBV5-1 with TRBJ2-2; 7 bases match TRBD2. Germline CDR1 reads SGHRS; CDR2 reads YFSETQ. The ends lost 0 bases at V and 5 bases at J; junction bases unmatched: 4. CDR3 length equals 15 residues. The CDR3 sequence: CASSLEASGTGELFF. The CDR3 DNA follows: TGCGCCAGCAGCTTGGAGGCTAGCGGAACCGGGGAGCTGTTTTTT.

This chain links TRBV6-1 with TRBJ1-2; a weak D match, TRBD1 (5 bases). This CDR3 has 14 residues. V lost 3 bases and J 7 bases, leaving 15 bases between the germline ends. In germline, CDR1 is MNHNS, CDR2 SASEGT. CDR3 sequence reads: CASSDGTSSPGYTF. DNA of the CDR3: TGTGCCAGCAGTGATGGGACGTCCTCTCCTGGCTACACCTTC.